This TCR beta chain originates from a study of shared clonotypes between healthy human individuals. Trimming removed 2 bases from V and 4 bases from J, with 8 bases in between. Germline CDR1 reads SGHTA; CDR2 reads FQGNSA. This CDR3 comprises 13 residues. Clones were sequenced by immunoSEQ multiplex PCR, and TCRdb holds only the in-frame ones, with some missing. The data hold 180,000 or so clones, with roughly 91% observed a single time. Donors included only healthy HIV-negative adults lacking recent acute infections or vaccinations. This clonotype originated in a woman aged 30 to 39 in good health. Sequenced: naive CD4+ T cells sorted from blood. Subset indicated: CD45RA+ positively selected. The J gene is TRBJ1-1, the V gene TRBV7-2; possible D gene TRBD1, 5 bases. Here the CDR3 reads CASSLTGTTEAFF. The CDR3 bases are TGTGCCAGCAGCTTAACTGGGACCACTGAAGCTTTCTTT.